Each of the 8 T cell receptor beta chains below was sequenced from the same sample in a study of blood T cell repertoires in COVID-19. Some clones are missing from TCRdb's copy, which holds only in-frame ones; the method was immunoSEQ multiplex PCR. This sample has some 270,000 clones, with roughly 85% found just once. What was sequenced was peripheral blood. These receptors all come from a woman in her 70s with acute or convalescent COVID-19.

A single count supports this clone. V gene TRBV3-1 (or the pseudogene TRBV3-2) combines with J gene TRBJ2-7, with D tentatively TRBD1 (5 bases). CDR1 and CDR2 from the germline V gene are LGHDT and YNNKEL (reference sequence). The CDR3 is 13 residues long. V dropped 1 base and J dropped 7 bases, with 11 bases sitting between them. The CDR3 DNA reads TGTGCCAGCAGCCAAGCATCAGGGCGGGAGCAGTACTTC. Protein product: CASSQASGREQYF.

This clone occurred a few times. This sequence joins TRBV5-1 and TRBJ2-7; D remains unclear. Trimming left V 1 base short and J 2 bases short, with 10 bases between. The germline gives CDR1 SGHRS, CDR2 YFSETQ. The CDR3 sequence is 14 residues long. CDR3 bases: TGCGCCAGCAGCTTGTCAGGTGTTGCCTACGAGCAGTACTTC. Translation gives CASSLSGVAYEQYF.

V usage is TRBV5-1 and J usage is TRBJ2-2; D is possibly TRBD2 (7 bases). Trimming took off 4 bases at V and 0 bases at J, with 16 bases between the two ends. There are 17 residues in the CDR3. CDR1 is SGHRS and CDR2 is YFSETQ in the germline V gene. CDR3 protein: CASSIGGPNANTGELFF. For the CDR3, the DNA is TGCGCCAGCAGCATCGGGGGGCCCAATGCGAACACCGGGGAGCTGTTTTTT.

The gene calls are TRBV7-9 and TRBJ2-1, with 8 bases that match TRBD2. Trimming cost V 1 base and J 8 bases; bases outside gene matches: 16. Germline V gene data show CDR1 as SEHNR and CDR2 as FQNEAQ (reference sequence). The CDR3 covers 18 residues. The chain's CDR3 is CASSLGGAGEGSRHEQFF. CDR3 nucleotide sequence: TGTGCCAGCAGCTTAGGAGGAGCGGGGGAAGGTTCCCGCCATGAGCAGTTCTTC.

For this clone: An end of the junction does not agree with germline; a read error may underlie this. The chain joins TRBV7-6 to TRBJ2-7; D possibly corresponds to TRBD2 (5 bases). Germline loops: CDR1 SGHVS, CDR2 FNYEAQ. The CDR3 loop spans 12 amino acids. CDR3 amino acids: CASSSSEGERNF. In DNA form, the CDR3 reads TGTGCCAGCAGCTCCTCAGAGGGCGAGCGGAACTTC.

This rearrangement joins TRBV5-1 to TRBJ1-2; the D gene is possibly TRBD1 (5 bases). V lost 1 base and J lost 6, with 16 bases in between. CDR3 length equals 15 residues. Germline V lookup: CDR1 SGHRS, CDR2 YFSETQ. The CDR3, as DNA: TGCGCCAGCAGCTTGATTGGGGCGGCGGAAGATGGCTACACCTTC. Translation gives CASSLIGAAEDGYTF.

The gene calls are TRBV27 and TRBJ2-2; 7 nucleotides align to TRBD2. Trimming at V came to 2 bases and at J to 0 bases, leaving 3 bases not matched to a gene. This CDR3 spans 16 amino acids. The germline CDR1 and CDR2 sequences are MNHEY and SMNVEV (reference sequence). DNA for the CDR3: TGTGCCAGCAGTTTAAAGGCGGGGGCGAACACCGGGGAGCTGTTTTTT. It translates to CASSLKAGANTGELFF.

This chain joins TRBV11-3 and TRBJ2-3, with a tentative D call TRBD2 (6 bases). The CDR3 consists of 14 residues. Trimming shortened V by 4 bases and J by 1 base, and 9 bases separated the two germline ends. CDR1 is SGHNT, CDR2 YENEEA, per germline. The chain's CDR3 is CASSSGLGTDTQYF. For the CDR3, the DNA is TGTGCCAGCAGCTCGGGACTGGGCACAGATACGCAGTATTTT.